This record looks at one T cell receptor (beta chain) sequence and its context. Antigen: not known. The sample comes from a study of radiation and T cells in renal cell carcinoma. Regarding the study as a whole: Intratumoral heterogeneity was not captured in these roughly 0.98 g regions. Dominant CDR3 motifs were more common in irradiated tumors than controls. Compared with controls, irradiated tumors showed greater TCR clonality.

The V end was cut by 0 bases, the J end by 2 bases, with 11 bases between. The germline CDR1 and CDR2 sequences are SGHRS and YFSETQ. The CDR3 runs 15 residues. The treatment was: treatment-naive control, cytoreductive nephrectomy. Sequenced control tumors were from over ten males and 4 females, median age approximately 60. The table came from immunoSEQ multiplex PCR; TCRdb's copy has only in-frame clones and leaves some out. The sample records roughly 10,000 clones, 50% to 65% being singletons. The rearrangement uses TRBV5-1 and TRBJ1-2; TRBD1 is a possible D gene (5 bases). The starting material was tumor tissue, obtained from a patient whose treatment was nephrectomy without radiotherapy. The clonotype was recovered from a man aged 35-49 years with renal cell carcinoma. The CDR3 DNA is TGCGCCAGCAGCTTGGAAACAGGATTAAACTATGGCTACACCTTC. It translates to CASSLETGLNYGYTF.